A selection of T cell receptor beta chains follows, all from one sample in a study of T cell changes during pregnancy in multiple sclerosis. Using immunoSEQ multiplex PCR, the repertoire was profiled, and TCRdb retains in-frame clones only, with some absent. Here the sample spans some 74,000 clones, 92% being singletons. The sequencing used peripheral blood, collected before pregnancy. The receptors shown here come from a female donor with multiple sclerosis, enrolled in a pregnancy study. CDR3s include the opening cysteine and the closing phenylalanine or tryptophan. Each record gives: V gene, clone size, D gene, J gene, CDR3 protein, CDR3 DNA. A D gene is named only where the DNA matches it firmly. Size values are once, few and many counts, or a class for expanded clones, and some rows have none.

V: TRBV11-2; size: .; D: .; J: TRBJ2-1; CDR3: CASTFSPSSYNEQFF; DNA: TGTGCCAGCACCTTCTCTCCGAGCTCCTACAATGAGCAGTTCTTC
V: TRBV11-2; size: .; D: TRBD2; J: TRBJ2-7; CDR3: CASSLSSGGYEQYF; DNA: TGTGCCAGCAGCTTGTCTAGCGGTGGCTACGAGCAGTACTTC
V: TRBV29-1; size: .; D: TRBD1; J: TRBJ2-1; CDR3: CSETGGARYNEQFF; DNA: TGCAGCGAAACAGGGGGCGCCCGCTACAATGAGCAGTTCTTC
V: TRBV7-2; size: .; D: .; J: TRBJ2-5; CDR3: CASSLGFRETQYF; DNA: TGTGCCAGCAGCTTAGGTTTCCGAGAGACCCAGTACTTC
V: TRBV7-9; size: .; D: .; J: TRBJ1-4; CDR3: CASSQTSPDREKLFF; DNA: TGTGCCAGCAGCCAGACAAGCCCCGATCGGGAAAAACTGTTTTTT
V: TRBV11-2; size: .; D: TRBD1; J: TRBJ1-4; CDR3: CASSEGTGSEKLFF; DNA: TGTGCCAGCAGCGAGGGGACAGGGAGTGAAAAACTGTTTTTT
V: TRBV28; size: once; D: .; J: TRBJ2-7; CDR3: CASSWFTGASYEQYF; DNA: TGTGCCAGCAGTTGGTTTACTGGGGCGTCCTACGAGCAGTACTTC
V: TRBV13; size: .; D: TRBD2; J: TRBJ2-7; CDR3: CASSLLAGGPRGSYEQYF; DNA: TGTGCCAGCAGCTTACTGGCGGGAGGCCCCAGGGGCTCCTACGAGCAGTACTTC
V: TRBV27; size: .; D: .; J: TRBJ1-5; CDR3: CASSLGRGQPQHF; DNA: TGTGCCAGCAGTTTAGGCAGGGGACAGCCCCAGCATTTT
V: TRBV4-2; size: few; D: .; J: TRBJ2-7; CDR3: CASSQERWSSPNEQYF; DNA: TGTGCCAGCAGCCAAGAGAGATGGTCCTCCCCGAACGAGCAGTACTTC
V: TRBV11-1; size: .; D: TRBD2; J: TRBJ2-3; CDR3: CASSPGLAGGTDTQYF; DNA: TGTGCCAGCAGCCCGGGACTAGCGGGAGGAACAGATACGCAGTATTTT
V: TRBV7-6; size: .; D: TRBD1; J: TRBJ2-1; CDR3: CASKDRVYNEQFF; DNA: TGTGCCAGCAAGGACAGGGTCTACAATGAGCAGTTCTTC
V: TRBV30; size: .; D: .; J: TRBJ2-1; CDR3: CAWSVWTGVSEQFF; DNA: TGTGCCTGGAGTGTATGGACCGGGGTGTCGGAGCAGTTCTTC
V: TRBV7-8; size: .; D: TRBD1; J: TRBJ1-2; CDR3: CASSLGQGFAYGYTF; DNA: TGTGCCAGCAGCTTAGGACAGGGATTTGCTTATGGCTACACCTTC
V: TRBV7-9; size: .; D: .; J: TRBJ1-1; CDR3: CASSLEASGFDTEAFF; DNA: TGTGCCAGCAGCTTAGAGGCTTCAGGGTTCGACACTGAAGCTTTCTTT
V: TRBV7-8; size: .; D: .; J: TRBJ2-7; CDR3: CASSLLGPEQYF; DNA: TGTGCCAGCAGCTTACTAGGTCCCGAGCAGTACTTC
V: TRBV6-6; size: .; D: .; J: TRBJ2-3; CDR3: CASSYGLAISTDTQYF; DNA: TGTGCCAGCAGTTACGGTTTAGCCATTAGCACAGATACGCAGTATTTT
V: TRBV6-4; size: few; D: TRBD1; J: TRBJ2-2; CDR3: CASSDSRQGATGELFF; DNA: TGTGCCAGCAGTGACTCGAGACAGGGGGCCACCGGGGAGCTGTTTTTT
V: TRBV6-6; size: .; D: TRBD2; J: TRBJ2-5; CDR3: CASSWVLAGEETQYF; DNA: TGTGCCAGCAGTTGGGTTCTAGCGGGAGAAGAGACCCAGTACTTC
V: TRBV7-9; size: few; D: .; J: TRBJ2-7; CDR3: CASSLVSYEQYF; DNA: TGTGCCAGCAGCTTAGTATCCTACGAGCAGTACTTC
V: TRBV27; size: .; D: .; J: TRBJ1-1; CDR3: CASSLSQGSTEAFF; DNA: TGTGCCAGCAGTTTATCCCAGGGCTCCACTGAAGCTTTCTTT
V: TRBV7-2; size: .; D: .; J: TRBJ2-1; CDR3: CASSLTTMAGRLYNEQFF; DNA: TGTGCCAGCAGCTTAACGACCATGGCGGGGCGACTCTACAATGAGCAGTTCTTC
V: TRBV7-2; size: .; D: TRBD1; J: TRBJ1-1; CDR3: CASRYRTGPNTEAFF; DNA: TGTGCCAGCAGATATCGGACAGGCCCCAACACTGAAGCTTTCTTT
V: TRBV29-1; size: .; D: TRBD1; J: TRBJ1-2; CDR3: CSVAGTGGGYGYTF; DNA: TGCAGCGTTGCCGGGACAGGGGGCGGGTATGGCTACACCTTC
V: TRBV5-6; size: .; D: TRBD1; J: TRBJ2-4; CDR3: CASSPYRGTAKNIQYF; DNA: TGTGCCAGCAGCCCTTACAGGGGCACAGCCAAAAACATTCAGTACTTC
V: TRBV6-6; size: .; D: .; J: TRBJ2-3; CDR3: CASSYSWGADTQYF; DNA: TGTGCCAGCAGTTACTCGTGGGGCGCAGATACGCAGTATTTT
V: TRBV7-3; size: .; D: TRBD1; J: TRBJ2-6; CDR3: CASSLRGDREPSGANVLTF; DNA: TGTGCCAGCAGCTTAAGAGGGGACAGGGAACCCTCTGGGGCCAACGTCCTGACTTTC
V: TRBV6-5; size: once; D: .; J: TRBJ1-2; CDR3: CASRKTGIRGYTF; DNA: TGTGCCAGCAGGAAAACAGGGATACGAGGCTACACCTTC
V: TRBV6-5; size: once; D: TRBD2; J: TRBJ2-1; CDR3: CASSNGGTSHNEQFF; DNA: TGTGCCAGCAGTAATGGGGGGACTAGCCACAATGAGCAGTTCTTC
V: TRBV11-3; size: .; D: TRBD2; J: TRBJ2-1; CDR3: CASSRTSGMSSYNEQFF; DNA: TGTGCCAGCAGCCGGACTAGCGGGATGAGCTCCTACAATGAGCAGTTCTTC
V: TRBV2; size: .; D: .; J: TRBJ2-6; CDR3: CASTPGILGANVLTF; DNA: TGTGCCTCAACCCCAGGGATTCTTGGGGCCAACGTCCTGACTTTC
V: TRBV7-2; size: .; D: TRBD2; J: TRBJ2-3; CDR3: CASSRQSSGVDTQYF; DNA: TGTGCCAGCAGCCGACAATCTAGCGGAGTAGATACGCAGTATTTT
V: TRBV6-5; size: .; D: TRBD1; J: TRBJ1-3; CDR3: CASSQTGARGNTIYF; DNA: TGTGCCAGCAGTCAAACAGGGGCCCGTGGAAACACCATATATTTT
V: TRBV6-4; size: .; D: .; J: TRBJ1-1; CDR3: CASSELHNTEAFF; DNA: TGTGCCAGCAGTGAACTTCATAACACTGAAGCTTTCTTT
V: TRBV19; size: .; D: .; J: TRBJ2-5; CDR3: CASSSDLPQETQYF; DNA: TGTGCCAGTAGCTCGGACTTGCCCCAAGAGACCCAGTACTTC
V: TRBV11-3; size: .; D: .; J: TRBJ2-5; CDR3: CASLGAGGGETQYF; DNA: TGTGCCAGTTTGGGGGCTGGGGGGGGAGAGACCCAGTACTTC
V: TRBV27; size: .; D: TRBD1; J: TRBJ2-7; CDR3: CASSPAYRGRGEQYF; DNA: TGTGCCAGCAGTCCGGCGTACAGGGGGCGCGGCGAGCAGTACTTC
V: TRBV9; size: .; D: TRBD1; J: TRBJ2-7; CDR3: CASSVQQGSSEQYF; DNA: TGTGCCAGCAGCGTACAACAGGGGTCGAGCGAGCAGTACTTC
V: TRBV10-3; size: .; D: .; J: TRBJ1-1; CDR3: CAITLDSRGTEAFF; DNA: TGTGCCATCACCTTGGACAGTCGGGGCACTGAAGCTTTCTTT
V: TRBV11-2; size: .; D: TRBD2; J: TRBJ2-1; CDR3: CASSLRGGTTSYNEQFF; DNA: TGTGCCAGCAGCTTACGGGGGGGGACTACCTCCTACAATGAGCAGTTCTTC
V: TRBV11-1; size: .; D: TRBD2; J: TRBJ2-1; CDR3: CASSRELAEKERQFF; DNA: TGTGCCAGCAGCCGAGAACTAGCGGAAAAAGAACGCCAGTTCTTC
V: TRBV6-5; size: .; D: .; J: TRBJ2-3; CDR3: CASSTGLSTDTQYF; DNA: TGTGCCAGCAGTACTGGACTGAGCACAGATACGCAGTATTTT
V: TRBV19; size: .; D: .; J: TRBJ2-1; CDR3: CASSMWGERVNEQFF; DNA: TGTGCCAGTAGTATGTGGGGGGAACGGGTCAATGAGCAGTTCTTC
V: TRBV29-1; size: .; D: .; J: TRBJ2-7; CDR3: CSASDRFEQYF; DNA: TGCAGCGCCTCCGACAGATTCGAGCAGTACTTC
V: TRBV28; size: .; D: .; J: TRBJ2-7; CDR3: CASRSDRRVEQYF; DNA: TGTGCCAGCAGATCTGACAGGCGTGTCGAGCAGTACTTC
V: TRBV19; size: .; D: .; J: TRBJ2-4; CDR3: CASSWGRLAKNIQYF; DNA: TGTGCCAGTAGTTGGGGCAGACTAGCCAAAAACATTCAGTACTTC
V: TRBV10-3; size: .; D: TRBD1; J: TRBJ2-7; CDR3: CAINPGTGNYEQYF; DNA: TGTGCCATCAACCCCGGGACAGGGAACTACGAGCAGTACTTC
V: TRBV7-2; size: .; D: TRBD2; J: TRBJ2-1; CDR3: CASSLEGTSGRFYNEQFF; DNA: TGTGCCAGCAGCTTAGAGGGCACTAGCGGGCGATTTTACAATGAGCAGTTCTTC